The T cell receptor beta chain under discussion was sequenced for a study of blood T cell repertoires in COVID-19. About the study: The samples span acute and convalescent COVID-19 from the United States, Italy and Spain. The analysed material was cDNA or gDNA that came from T cells, B-cell-depleted T cells, or PBMCs.

Original data processing: Reference gene primer amplification gave nucleated cell count estimates. TCRdb keeps only in-frame clones here, not all; method: immunoSEQ multiplex PCR. V, J and clone size reflect that table, while D and trimming were determined from the DNA. The sample holds over 200,000 clones, around 87% seen once. Germline-derived CDR1 and CDR2 are SGHRS and YFSETQ. The CDR3 extends over 11 amino acids. V was pared by 6 bases and J by 7 bases, with 7 bases between. The V call is TRBV5-1, the J call TRBJ2-2; D is ambiguous. Sample: peripheral blood. The sequence came from a man aged 55 to 70 who had recovered from COVID-19. The CDR3 region is CASTGVGELFF. In DNA, the CDR3 is TGCGCCAGCACCGGTGTCGGGGAGCTGTTTTTT.